This T cell receptor beta chain originates from a study of T-cell reconstitution after alpha-beta-depleted transplantation in children. CDR3 size: 16 residues. The V segment lost 5 bases and the J segment 0 bases; nucleotides outside the gene matches: 7. This clonotype has a handful of counts. The TCRbeta library incorporated unique molecular identifiers. A single record per CDR3 protein comes from TCRdb applying MiXCR to the PCR reads. Of about 610,000 distinct CDR3 sequences in the sample, more than 9% are singletons; the top ten hold about 4.3%. Specimen: PBMCs from the stem cell graft donor, collected from the stem cell graft. This TCR was sampled from a human donor who donated a stem cell graft to a child with acute myeloid leukemia. The V call is TRBV12-3 or TRBV12-4, the J call TRBJ1-5, with 7 nucleotides matching TRBD1. This CDR3 reads CASSSTGAYSNQPQHF. DNA of the CDR3: TGTGCCAGCAGTAGTACAGGGGCTTATAGCAATCAGCCCCAGCATTTT.